This T cell receptor (beta chain) is drawn from a study of blood T cell repertoires in COVID-19. The wider study: Sites in the United States, Italy and Spain provided acute and convalescent COVID-19 samples. Nucleic acid was either cDNA or gDNA, and it came from T cells, B-cell-depleted T cells, or PBMCs.

Original methodology: Quantification of nucleated cells was approximated via reference gene primer amplification. Clones were sequenced by immunoSEQ multiplex PCR, and TCRdb holds only the in-frame ones, with some missing. V, J and clone size reflect that table, while D and trimming were determined from the DNA. This sample has under 200,000 clones, with 86% found just once. The germline CDR1 and CDR2 sequences are SNHLY and FYNNEI. CDR3 length: 14 amino acids. V shed 4 bases and J shed 4 bases, with 13 bases lying between them. Sample: peripheral blood. This sequence was found in a woman older than 75 in a cohort sampled during active or convalescent COVID-19. The chain joins TRBV2 to TRBJ1-1; D might be TRBD1 (6 bases). The CDR3 protein is CASSVSGVGTEAFF. CDR3 nucleotides: TGTGCCAGCAGTGTATCAGGGGTTGGCACTGAAGCTTTCTTT.